A single sample gave rise to the 17 T cell receptor beta chains below, sequenced in a study of breast tumors, draining lymph nodes, adjacent tissues (dated by TCRdb to the mid-2010s). The lymph node samples were taken from the axillary draining lymph nodes of breast cancer patients. To prepare the library, multiplex PCR was applied. Sequencing took place on an Illumina HiSeq 2000. TCRdb reprocessing: public reads trimmed at Q25 with fastp, clones called with MiXCR, in-frame beta chains kept. Rows merge per CDR3 protein into single entries with the most common DNA and genes. This sample lists roughly 130,000 distinct CDR3 sequences; around 20% were detected once. The leading ten clones occupy 3% to 4% of the sample. The sequenced material came from axillary lymph node tissue. The source of these receptors is a female donor with breast cancer. Some clones in this sample may be carry-over from other donors' samples.

This clonotype was seen repeatedly, ten times or more. The V call is TRBV5-1, the J call TRBJ1-6; 10 bases line up with TRBD1. In germline, CDR1 is SGHRS, CDR2 YFSETQ. The ends lost 3 bases at V and 7 bases at J; junction bases unmatched: 4. The CDR3 runs to 15 residues. CDR3 DNA: TGCGCCAGCAGCTACCTGACAGGGGGCAATTCACCCCTCCACTTT. Translation gives CASSYLTGGNSPLHF.

This clonotype was detected ten times or more. This CDR3 reads CAISGQSSGNTIYF. CDR3 coding DNA: TGTGCCATCAGTGGTCAAAGCTCTGGAAACACCATATATTTT. This chain connects TRBV10-3 to TRBJ1-3; the D is unclear. V lost 4 bases, J lost 0 bases, and 7 bases lay in between. In germline, CDR1 is ENHRY, CDR2 SYGVKD. CDR3 length: 14 amino acids.

This clonotype was counted many times. The gene calls are TRBV7-6 and TRBJ1-6; 7 bases are a match to TRBD1. V lost 2 bases to trimming and J lost 5 bases; unmatched junction nucleotides: 12. This CDR3 is built from 18 residues. CDR1 and CDR2 (germline): SGHVS, FNYEAQ. CDR3 loop: CASSLNPPQGRNNSPLHF. The CDR3 bases are TGTGCCAGCAGCTTAAACCCCCCACAGGGGAGAAATAATTCACCCCTCCACTTT.

This clonotype was counted many times. The V call is TRBV24-1, the J call TRBJ1-5, with D hard to call. This CDR3 has 15 amino acids. Germline assignment: CDR1 KGHDR and CDR2 SFDVKD. The germline V and J ends were trimmed by 9 bases and 4 bases, with 18 bases remaining between them. The CDR3 spells CATARGEVGNQPQHF. In nucleotides, the CDR3 is TGTGCCACCGCCCGCGGCGAGGTGGGTAATCAGCCCCAGCATTTT.

In its sample, this clonotype was seen once. The genes are TRBV7-9 and TRBJ1-1; 10 nucleotides align to TRBD1. Germline V CDR1 and CDR2: SEHNR, FQNEAQ (reference sequence). V lost 2 bases to trimming and J lost 3 bases; unmatched junction nucleotides: 9. This CDR3 has 17 amino acids. CDR3 sequence reads: CASSLTHGTGDYTEAFF. The CDR3 DNA sequence: TGTGCCAGCAGCTTAACTCATGGGACAGGGGATTACACTGAAGCTTTCTTT.

A word on this clonotype: A single base separates this from a much larger clone, so it may be a read error. J is TRBJ2-1 and V is TRBV11-2; D call uncertain. Trimming stripped 6 bases from V and 6 bases from J, with 18 bases between. Germline assignment: CDR1 SGHAT and CDR2 FQNNGV. This CDR3 has 15 residues. The CDR3 sequence: CASRPRLSPGNEQFF. The CDR3 region has the DNA TGTGCCAGCAGGCCCCGGCTCTCCCCCGGCAATGAGCAGTTCTTC. Full variable domain (outside the CDR3, taken from reference TRBV11-2 and TRBJ2-1): EAGVAQSPRYKIIEKRQSVAFWCNPISGHATLYWYQQILGQGPKLLIQFQNNGVVDDSQLPKDRFSAERLKGVDSTLKIQPAKLEDSAVYLCASRPRLSPGNEQFFGPGTRLTVL.

As to this clonotype: With a much larger clone just one base away, this may be a read error. V and J are TRBV12-3 or TRBV12-4 and TRBJ2-3; no definite D call. Trimming cost V 5 bases and J 7 bases, with 10 bases left between them. CDR3 length equals 12 residues. The CDR3 nucleotides are TGTGCCAGCAGTACCCGGATAAATACGCAGTATTTT. As protein: CASSTRINTQYF.

This clonotype was recorded at least ten times. The V gene is TRBV29-1, the J gene TRBJ2-7, with a tentative D call TRBD1 (6 bases). V was trimmed by 7 bases and J by 7 bases, leaving 17 bases between them. The CDR3 totals 12 residues. Germline CDR1 is SQVTM and CDR2 is ANQGSEA. The CDR3 spells CSGTFTGKEQYF. The CDR3 DNA sequence: TGCAGCGGTACATTTACAGGGAAGGAGCAGTACTTC.

Points on this clonotype: One base away lies a much larger clone, so this may be a sequencing read error. The rearrangement uses TRBV20-1 and TRBJ2-7; D is tentatively TRBD1 or TRBD2 (5 bases each). The CDR3 runs to 13 residues. Germline V gives CDR1 DFQATT, CDR2 SNEGSKA (reference sequence). Here the CDR3 reads CSAPLGRSYERYF. The CDR3 DNA follows: TGCAGTGCCCCCCTGGGACGGTCCTACGAGCGGTACTTC.

Comment on this clonotype: Sequence at one end of the junction differs from germline and may be a read error. CDR3 in DNA: TGTGCCAGCAGCTTACCTGGTGCCAAAAACATTCAGTGCTTC. This sequence encodes CASSLPGAKNIQCF. The rearrangement links TRBV13 to TRBJ2-4; D uncertain. Germline CDR1 reads PRHDT; CDR2 reads FYEKMQ (reference sequence). The CDR3 contains 14 residues.

At least ten counts were recorded for this clonotype. The rearrangement joins TRBV7-9 to TRBJ2-3; D perhaps matches TRBD1 (6 bases). CDR1 is SEHNR, CDR2 FQNEAQ, per germline (reference sequence). V was cut by 2 bases and J by 6 bases, with 9 bases left in between. The CDR3 extends over 13 amino acids. CDR3 DNA sequence: TGTGCCAGCAGCTTACTAACAGGGGATACGCAGTATTTT. Translating it yields CASSLLTGDTQYF.

The table lists this clonotype with a count of one. A much larger clone differs by one base, so this may be a read error. The genes are TRBV3-1 and TRBJ2-7; 10 positions agree with TRBD2. There are 17 residues in the CDR3. Germline-derived CDR1 and CDR2 are LGHDT and YNNKEL (reference sequence). After removal of 2 bases from V and 2 bases from J, the junction contained 9 bases not matched to a gene. This chain's CDR3 is CASSQILAGAITYEQYF. For the CDR3, the DNA is TGTGCCAGCAGCCAAATCCTAGCGGGAGCGATTACCTACGAGCAGTACTTC.

This clonotype appeared many times. This rearrangement joins TRBV24-1 to TRBJ2-3, with D unclear. Germline V CDR1 and CDR2: KGHDR, SFDVKD. Trimming removed 4 bases at V and 1 base at J, with 5 bases between. The CDR3 runs to 13 residues. The CDR3 nucleotides are TGTGCCACCAGTGAAGGCCGCACAGATACGCAGTATTTT. Protein product: CATSEGRTDTQYF.

This clonotype has ten or more counts. V is TRBV18 and J is TRBJ1-6, with D possibly TRBD1 on 5 matching bases. The V end was cut by 3 bases, the J end by 6 bases, with 15 bases between. Germline V gene data show CDR1 as KGHSH and CDR2 as LQKENI. The CDR3 has 16 residues. The CDR3 spells CASSPRGADINSPLHF. In DNA form, the CDR3 reads TGTGCCAGCTCACCCCGAGGGGCCGATATTAATTCACCCCTCCACTTT.

This chain links TRBV7-9 with TRBJ1-5, with D maybe TRBD1 (6 bases). The germline V gene has CDR1 SEHNR and CDR2 FQNEAQ (reference sequence). The CDR3 is 13 amino acids. V was pared by 4 bases and J by 7 bases, with 11 bases between. CDR3 sequence reads: CASSWTADQPQHF. The CDR3 nucleotides read TGTGCCAGCAGCTGGACAGCGGACCAGCCCCAGCATTTT.

This clonotype has at least ten counts. DNA of the CDR3: TGTGCCAGTCGGCGACTAGGAGACACAGATACGCAGTATTTT. Amino acids: CASRRLGDTDTQYF. V gene TRBV19 combines with J gene TRBJ2-3; D perhaps matches TRBD2 (6 bases). The CDR3 totals 14 residues. Looked up from germline, CDR1 is LNHDA and CDR2 is SQIVND (reference sequence). Trimming left V 8 bases short and J 2 bases short, with 14 bases between.

The rearrangement joins TRBV15 to TRBJ2-7; 7 nucleotides agree with TRBD2. The CDR3 is 17 amino acids. Germline loops: CDR1 LNHNV, CDR2 YYDKDF (reference sequence). The trim removed 2 bases at V and 2 bases at J, leaving 12 bases unmatched. The DNA for the CDR3 is TGTGCCACCAGCAGACCTCACTTGGGCGGGAGTGCCTACGAGCAGTACTTC. This codes for CATSRPHLGGSAYEQYF.